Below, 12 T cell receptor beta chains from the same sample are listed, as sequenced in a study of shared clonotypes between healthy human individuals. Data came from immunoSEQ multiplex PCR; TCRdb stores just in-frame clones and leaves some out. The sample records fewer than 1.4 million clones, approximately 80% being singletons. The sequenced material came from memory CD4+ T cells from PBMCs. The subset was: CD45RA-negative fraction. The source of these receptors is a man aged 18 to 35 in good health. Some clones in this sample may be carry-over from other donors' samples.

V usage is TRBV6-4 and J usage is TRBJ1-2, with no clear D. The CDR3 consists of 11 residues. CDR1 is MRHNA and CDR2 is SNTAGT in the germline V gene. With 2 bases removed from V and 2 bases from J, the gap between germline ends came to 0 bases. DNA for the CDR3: TGTGCCAGCAGTGACAACTATGGCTACACCTTC. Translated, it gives CASSDNYGYTF.

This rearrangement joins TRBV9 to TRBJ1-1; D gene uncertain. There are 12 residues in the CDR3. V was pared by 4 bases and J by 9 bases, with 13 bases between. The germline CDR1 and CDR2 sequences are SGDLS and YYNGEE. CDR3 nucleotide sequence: TGTGCCAGCAGCCCCCAGGCAGAAAAAGCTTTCTTT. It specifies CASSPQAEKAFF.

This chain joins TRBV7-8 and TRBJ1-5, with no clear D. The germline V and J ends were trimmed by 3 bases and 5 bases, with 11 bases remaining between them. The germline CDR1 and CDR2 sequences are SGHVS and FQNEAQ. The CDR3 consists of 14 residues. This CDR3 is CASSFSDGDQPQHF. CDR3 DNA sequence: TGTGCCAGCAGCTTCTCGGACGGAGATCAGCCCCAGCATTTT.

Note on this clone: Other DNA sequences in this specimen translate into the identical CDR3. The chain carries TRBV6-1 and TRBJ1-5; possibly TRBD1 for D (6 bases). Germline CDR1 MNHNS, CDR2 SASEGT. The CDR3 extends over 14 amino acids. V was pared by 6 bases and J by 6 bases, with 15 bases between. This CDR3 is CASRERGGGQPQHF. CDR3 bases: TGTGCCAGCAGAGAAAGGGGGGGTGGTCAGCCCCAGCATTTT.

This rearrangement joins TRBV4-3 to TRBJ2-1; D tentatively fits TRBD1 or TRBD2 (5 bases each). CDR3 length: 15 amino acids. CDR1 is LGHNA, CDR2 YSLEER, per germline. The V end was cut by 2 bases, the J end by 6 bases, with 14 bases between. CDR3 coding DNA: TGCGCCAGCAGCCAAATCGGGGCTCTTTCCAATGAGCAGTTCTTC. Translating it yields CASSQIGALSNEQFF.

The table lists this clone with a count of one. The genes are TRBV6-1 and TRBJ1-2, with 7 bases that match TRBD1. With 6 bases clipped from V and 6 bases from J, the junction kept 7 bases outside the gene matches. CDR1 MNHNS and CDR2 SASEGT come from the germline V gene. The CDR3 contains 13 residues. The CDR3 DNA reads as TGTGCCAGCAGCAGGGACAGCGTGGATGGCTACACCTTC. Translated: CASSRDSVDGYTF.

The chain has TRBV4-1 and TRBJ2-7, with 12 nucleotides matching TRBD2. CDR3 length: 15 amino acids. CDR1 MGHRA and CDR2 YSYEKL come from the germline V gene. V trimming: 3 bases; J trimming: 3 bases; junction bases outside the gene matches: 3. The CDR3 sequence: CASSHPTSGSYEQYF. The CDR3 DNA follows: TGCGCCAGCAGCCACCCGACTAGCGGGAGCTACGAGCAGTACTTC.

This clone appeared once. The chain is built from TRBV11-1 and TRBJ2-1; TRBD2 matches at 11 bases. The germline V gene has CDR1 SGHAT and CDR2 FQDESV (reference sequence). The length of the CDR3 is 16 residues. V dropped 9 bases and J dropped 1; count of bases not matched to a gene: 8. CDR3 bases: TGTGCCAGTGCTAGACTAGCGGGGCCATCCTACAATGAGCAGTTCTTC. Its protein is CASARLAGPSYNEQFF. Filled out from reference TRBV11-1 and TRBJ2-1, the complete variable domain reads EAEVAQSPRYKITEKSQAVAFWCDPISGHATLYWYRQILGQGPELLVQFQDESVVDDSQLPKDRFSAERLKGVDSTLKIQPAELGDSAMYLCASARLAGPSYNEQFFGPGTRLTVL.

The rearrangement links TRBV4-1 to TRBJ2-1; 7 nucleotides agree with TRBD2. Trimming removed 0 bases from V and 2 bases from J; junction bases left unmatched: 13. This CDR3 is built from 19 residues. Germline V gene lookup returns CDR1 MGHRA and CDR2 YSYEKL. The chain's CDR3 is CASSQDIGVGGRPYNEQFF. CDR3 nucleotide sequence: TGCGCCAGCAGCCAAGATATAGGAGTTGGCGGGAGACCCTACAATGAGCAGTTCTTC.

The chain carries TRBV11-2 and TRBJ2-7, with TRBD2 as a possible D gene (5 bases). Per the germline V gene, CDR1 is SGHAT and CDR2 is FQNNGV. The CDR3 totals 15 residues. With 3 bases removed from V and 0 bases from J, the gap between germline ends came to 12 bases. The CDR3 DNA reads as TGTGCCAGCAGCTTCATGGGAGCAAGCTCCTACGAGCAGTACTTC. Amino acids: CASSFMGASSYEQYF.

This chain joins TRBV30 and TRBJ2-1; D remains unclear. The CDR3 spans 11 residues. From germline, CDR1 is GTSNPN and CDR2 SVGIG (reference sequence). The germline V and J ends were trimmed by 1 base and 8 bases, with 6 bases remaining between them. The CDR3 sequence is CAWSEYDEQFF. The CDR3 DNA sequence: TGTGCCTGGAGTGAGTACGATGAGCAGTTCTTC.

DNA for the CDR3: TGTGCCAGTAGTTCCCTACAGGGGGCCGGCAATCAGCCCCAGCATTTT. Residues: CASSSLQGAGNQPQHF. This chain uses TRBV19 with TRBJ1-5; TRBD1 agrees at 9 bases. Germline loops: CDR1 LNHDA, CDR2 SQIVND (reference sequence). The CDR3 has 16 amino acids. Losses at the gene ends were 5 bases for V and 2 bases for J; bases not matched to a gene: 7.